The T cell receptor (beta chain) under discussion was sequenced for a study of molecular identifiers for immune sequencing clone quantification. Findings and limits, study-wide: Spiked Jurkat TCR RNA originating from one cell could reportedly be identified amid approximately 950,000 naive cells.

Naive CD8 libraries used about 19,000 to 1,000,000 sorted cells and 10%, 30% or 50% RNA. Sorting selected naive CD8 T cells with a CD8+CD4-CCR7+CD45RA+ phenotype. As for this clonotype: Its specificity is unknown. This could be a read error, since a much larger clone is one nucleotide away. A read error is likely, as this CDR3 ends without the conserved phenylalanine or tryptophan.

With V trimmed by 2 bases and J by 3 bases, 3 bases remained unmatched. There are 14 residues in the CDR3. CDR1 is MNHEY and CDR2 is SMNVEV in the germline V gene (reference sequence). Using its own MiXCR run on the PCR reads, TCRdb lists one record per CDR3 protein. Seen here are about 9,700 distinct CDR3 sequences, roughly a sixth observed once, and the top ten hold approximately 2.1%. The clonotype originates from a human donor in good health. Some libraries in this study had Jurkat cell RNA spiked in. The chain links TRBV27 to TRBJ2-7; 8 nucleotides line up with TRBD2. The sequencing sample was made of naive CD8+ T cells from blood, with Jurkat cell RNA spiked in. Subset: FACS-sorted CD8+CD4-CCR7+CD45RA+ naive T cells. CDR3 residues: CASSLGSGGYEQYL. The DNA for the CDR3 is TGTGCCAGCAGTTTAGGCAGCGGGGGCTACGAGCAGTACCTC.